This entry is about one T cell receptor beta chain. CDR1 and CDR2 (germline): ENHRY, SYGVKD. V was clipped by 8 bases and J by 6 bases, with 16 bases between them. This CDR3 contains 13 residues. Using its own MiXCR run on the 5' RACE reads, TCRdb lists one record per CDR3 protein. This table has 250,000 to 350,000 distinct CDR3 sequences, about 6.9% appearing once. The data stem from a study of T cells after yellow fever vaccination. This chain links TRBV10-3 with TRBJ1-2; no definite D call. This material consisted of PBMCs, taken around 45 days after the first yellow fever vaccination. This clonotype was sampled from a man aged 18 to 29 who received the YFV17D yellow fever vaccine. The CDR3 spells CAIGESVSNGYTF. For the CDR3, the DNA is TGTGCCATCGGGGAGTCCGTTTCGAATGGCTACACCTTC.